A selection of T cell receptor beta chains follows, all from one sample in a study of blood T cell repertoires in COVID-19. TCRdb's table, derived via immunoSEQ multiplex PCR, lists solely in-frame clones and lacks some. In the table there are over 110,000 clones, under 90% of which are singletons. Sequencing input: PBMCs or T cells enriched from blood (not recorded which). All receptors come from a man aged 50 or older in a cohort exposed to, infected with or recovered from COVID-19 (not recorded which). CDR3s include the opening cysteine and the closing phenylalanine or tryptophan. A D gene is named only where the DNA matches it firmly. A row's size may be missing; if present it is once, few, many or a size class.

D gene: .; V gene: TRBV10-2; clone size: .; J gene: TRBJ2-5; CDR3 protein: CASSARVGYQETQYF; CDR3 DNA: TGCGCCAGCAGTGCCAGGGTGGGCTACCAAGAGACCCAGTACTTC
D gene: TRBD1; V gene: TRBV7-9; clone size: once; J gene: TRBJ2-3; CDR3 protein: CASSFGTASTDTQYF; CDR3 DNA: TGTGCCAGCAGCTTCGGGACAGCCTCCACAGATACGCAGTATTTT
D gene: .; V gene: TRBV19; clone size: .; J gene: TRBJ2-1; CDR3 protein: CASSIGVVKHNEQFF; CDR3 DNA: TGTGCCAGTAGTATAGGAGTTGTCAAACACAATGAGCAGTTCTTC
D gene: .; V gene: TRBV10-1; clone size: .; J gene: TRBJ2-5; CDR3 protein: CASSESARGETQYF; CDR3 DNA: TGCGCCAGCAGTGAGAGCGCTAGGGGGGAGACCCAGTACTTC
D gene: TRBD1; V gene: TRBV29-1; clone size: .; J gene: TRBJ1-1; CDR3 protein: CSVPGQGAGTEAFF; CDR3 DNA: TGCAGCGTTCCAGGACAGGGGGCAGGTACTGAAGCTTTCTTT
D gene: TRBD2; V gene: TRBV19; clone size: .; J gene: TRBJ2-5; CDR3 protein: CASSGAGGHQETQYF; CDR3 DNA: TGTGCCAGTAGCGGAGCGGGGGGACACCAAGAGACCCAGTACTTC
D gene: TRBD1; V gene: TRBV19; clone size: once; J gene: TRBJ1-5; CDR3 protein: CATKDRGYDQPQHF; CDR3 DNA: TGTGCCACCAAAGACAGGGGGTACGATCAGCCCCAGCATTTT
D gene: .; V gene: TRBV18; clone size: .; J gene: TRBJ2-7; CDR3 protein: CASSPSGGYEQYF; CDR3 DNA: TGTGCCAGCTCACCATCTGGCGGCTACGAGCAGTACTTC
D gene: TRBD2; V gene: TRBV25-1; clone size: .; J gene: TRBJ2-1; CDR3 protein: CASSEGLAGERNEQFF; CDR3 DNA: TGTGCCAGCAGTGAGGGACTAGCGGGAGAACGCAATGAGCAGTTCTTC
D gene: .; V gene: TRBV28; clone size: few; J gene: TRBJ1-6; CDR3 protein: CASSLPRGGLHF; CDR3 DNA: TGTGCCAGCAGTTTACCCAGGGGCGGCCTCCACTTT
D gene: .; V gene: TRBV3-1/TRBV3-2; clone size: .; J gene: TRBJ1-6; CDR3 protein: CASSQENEGYSPLHF; CDR3 DNA: TGTGCCAGCAGCCAAGAAAACGAGGGCTATTCACCCCTCCACTTT
D gene: TRBD1; V gene: TRBV5-6; clone size: .; J gene: TRBJ2-7; CDR3 protein: CASSPGTGGNYEQYF; CDR3 DNA: TGTGCCAGCAGCCCAGGGACAGGAGGTAACTACGAGCAGTACTTC
D gene: .; V gene: TRBV6-5; clone size: once; J gene: TRBJ1-2; CDR3 protein: CASSFTGQKGGYTF; CDR3 DNA: TGTGCCAGCAGTTTCACCGGACAGAAAGGTGGCTACACCTTC
D gene: .; V gene: TRBV30; clone size: once; J gene: TRBJ1-2; CDR3 protein: CAWSVHPHGYTF; CDR3 DNA: TGTGCCTGGAGTGTACACCCCCATGGCTACACCTTC
D gene: .; V gene: TRBV11-2; clone size: .; J gene: TRBJ2-5; CDR3 protein: CASGSGRAETQYF; CDR3 DNA: TGTGCCAGCGGCTCTGGCAGGGCCGAGACCCAGTACTTC
D gene: .; V gene: TRBV9; clone size: .; J gene: TRBJ1-6; CDR3 protein: CASSVAYRLNSPLHF; CDR3 DNA: TGTGCCAGCAGCGTAGCTTACAGATTAAATTCACCCCTCCACTTT
D gene: .; V gene: TRBV10-3; clone size: .; J gene: TRBJ2-5; CDR3 protein: CAISELGAGETQYF; CDR3 DNA: TGTGCCATCAGTGAGTTGGGGGCCGGCGAGACCCAGTACTTC
D gene: .; V gene: TRBV18; clone size: .; J gene: TRBJ2-5; CDR3 protein: CASSLQGSETQYF; CDR3 DNA: TGTGCCAGCTCGCTGCAGGGTTCGGAGACCCAGTACTTC
D gene: TRBD2; V gene: TRBV28; clone size: once; J gene: TRBJ2-7; CDR3 protein: CASSSGGDPSGEQYF; CDR3 DNA: TGTGCCAGCAGTTCGGGAGGGGACCCCTCGGGCGAGCAGTACTTC
D gene: .; V gene: TRBV2; clone size: .; J gene: TRBJ1-2; CDR3 protein: CASNTGWNGYTF; CDR3 DNA: TGTGCCAGCAACACAGGGTGGAATGGCTACACCTTC
D gene: TRBD2; V gene: TRBV6-4; clone size: .; J gene: TRBJ2-5; CDR3 protein: CASSRMAGGQETQYF; CDR3 DNA: TGTGCCAGCAGTAGGATGGCGGGGGGCCAAGAGACCCAGTACTTC
D gene: TRBD1; V gene: TRBV30; clone size: .; J gene: TRBJ1-1; CDR3 protein: CAWSVGRGRTEAFF; CDR3 DNA: TGTGCCTGGAGTGTAGGTAGGGGGCGAACTGAAGCTTTCTTT
D gene: .; V gene: TRBV28; clone size: .; J gene: TRBJ2-7; CDR3 protein: CASRLLNEQYF; CDR3 DNA: TGTGCCAGCAGACTCCTAAACGAGCAGTACTTC
D gene: TRBD1; V gene: TRBV5-1; clone size: .; J gene: TRBJ2-7; CDR3 protein: CASSLEGTATSEQYF; CDR3 DNA: TGCGCCAGCAGCTTGGAAGGGACAGCAACTTCCGAGCAGTACTTC
D gene: .; V gene: TRBV7-8; clone size: .; J gene: TRBJ2-7; CDR3 protein: CASSLGWDFPYEQYF; CDR3 DNA: TGTGCCAGCAGCTTAGGGTGGGACTTTCCCTACGAGCAGTACTTC
D gene: .; V gene: TRBV2; clone size: .; J gene: TRBJ2-7; CDR3 protein: CASSEAGGASYEQYF; CDR3 DNA: TGTGCCAGCAGTGAAGCCGGCGGGGCATCCTACGAGCAGTACTTC
D gene: TRBD2; V gene: TRBV11-2; clone size: .; J gene: TRBJ2-7; CDR3 protein: CASSSGLAYEQYF; CDR3 DNA: TGTGCCAGCAGCTCCGGACTAGCCTACGAGCAGTACTTC
D gene: .; V gene: TRBV7-9; clone size: .; J gene: TRBJ1-1; CDR3 protein: CASSLPRGGHLMNTEAFF; CDR3 DNA: TGTGCCAGCAGCCTACCCCGGGGGGGACACCTCATGAACACTGAAGCTTTCTTT
D gene: .; V gene: TRBV7-2; clone size: .; J gene: TRBJ1-4; CDR3 protein: CASSLDPRVEKLFF; CDR3 DNA: TGTGCCAGCAGCTTAGACCCTCGGGTTGAAAAACTGTTTTTT
D gene: .; V gene: TRBV27; clone size: .; J gene: TRBJ2-7; CDR3 protein: CASSLRSAIYEQYF; CDR3 DNA: TGTGCCAGCAGCCTGAGGAGCGCGATCTACGAGCAGTACTTC
D gene: .; V gene: TRBV6-1; clone size: many; J gene: TRBJ2-2; CDR3 protein: CASSEYLTNTGELFF; CDR3 DNA: TGTGCCAGCAGTGAATATCTTACGAACACCGGGGAGCTGTTTTTT
D gene: .; V gene: TRBV10-2; clone size: .; J gene: TRBJ1-1; CDR3 protein: CASKGGQTNTEAFF; CDR3 DNA: TGCGCCAGCAAGGGAGGGCAGACGAACACTGAAGCTTTCTTT
D gene: .; V gene: TRBV5-1; clone size: few; J gene: TRBJ2-1; CDR3 protein: CASSLDGSSYNEQFF; CDR3 DNA: TGCGCCAGCAGCTTGGACGGGAGCTCCTACAATGAGCAGTTCTTC
D gene: .; V gene: TRBV12-3/TRBV12-4; clone size: .; J gene: TRBJ1-1; CDR3 protein: CASSLRGGSEAFF; CDR3 DNA: TGTGCCAGCAGTTTAAGGGGAGGTAGTGAAGCTTTCTTT
D gene: .; V gene: TRBV12-3/TRBV12-4; clone size: .; J gene: TRBJ1-1; CDR3 protein: CASSRQLNTEAFF; CDR3 DNA: TGTGCCAGCAGTCGACAGTTGAACACTGAAGCTTTCTTT
D gene: TRBD1; V gene: TRBV29-1; clone size: once; J gene: TRBJ1-1; CDR3 protein: CSVTGGMLKGTEAFF; CDR3 DNA: TGCAGCGTTACAGGGGGCATGCTGAAGGGCACTGAAGCTTTCTTT